This TCR beta chain was captured by sequencing in a study of T cells after yellow fever vaccination (dated by TCRdb to between 2017 and 2020). In the study overall: The SMART-Seq v4 Ultra Low Input RNA kit was used to prepare libraries from fractions with low cell numbers. Bulk PBMC replicates and cell subsets were isolated from blood drawn at multiple timepoints before and after both primary and secondary immunization. To follow T-cell clones before and after both primary and booster YFV17D yellow fever vaccination, bulk TCR alpha and beta repertoires underwent longitudinal sequencing. Two healthy male donors made up the cohort, one aged 18 to 30 years and the other aged 30 to 39 years.

The full study reports these points: Computational filtering was needed because FACS-sorted repertoires could contain abundant contaminating clonotypes from the bulk population. After the booster, most of the clones that had expanded following primary vaccination were detected again (just under 97% of CD4 and roughly nine tenths of CD8), which suggests that memory was broadly maintained. Because only two donors were included in the study, the extent to which the findings can be generalized is limited. Compared with the primary T-cell response, the secondary T-cell response was weaker but faster, peaking on day 5 rather than day 15. A small share of clonotypes occurred in both CD4 and CD8 compartments, likely arising from convergent recombination.

Taken with the paper, the label for treatment or condition translates to: live attenuated yellow fever vaccine strain. PBMCs were isolated from peripheral blood using a standard Ficoll-Paque protocol. Dynabeads CD4 and CD8 positive selection kits were used to isolate CD4 and CD8 T-cell fractions. TriZol was used to extract RNA from bulk PBMCs, CD4 and CD8 fractions, and dextramer-positive and dextramer-negative fractions. Many counts were recorded for this clonotype. Which antigen it targets is not known. Base qualities are not provided; no much larger clone lies one nucleotide away. Synthesis of TCR cDNA relied on 5'RACE template switching, a step that introduced a universal primer site along with unique molecular identifiers. Priming for cDNA synthesis came from both the TCR alpha and TCR beta constant segments. Library amplification used two PCR steps, and the second PCR step added sample barcodes and sequencing adapters. Sequencing of libraries was done on Illumina HiSeq 2500 (2x100 bp) or NovaSeq (2x150 bp). As for the original processing: Demultiplexing of reads and collapsing into UMI consensus sequences were performed with MIGEC, and V(D)J alignment was carried out with MiXCR. Vaccine-responding clonotypes were identified with edgeR using replicate PBMC samples, with FDR below 0.01 and a log2 fold change above 5 up to day 15 being required. CD4 or CD8 identity was assigned to each bulk clonotype according to whether the clonotype was present at higher abundance in the sequenced CD4 repertoire or the sequenced CD8 repertoire. Using fastp at Q25 and MiXCR, TCRdb reprocessed the public reads and kept productive beta chains. Merged by CDR3 protein, the rows form single entries marked with the most common genes and DNA. The V and J calls and clone size are TCRdb's, not the authors'. The sample records about 69,000 distinct CDR3 sequences, approximately 5% of which are singletons. Around 2.1% of the sample comes from the top ten.

CDR1 and CDR2 are drawn from the germline V gene (reference sequence): SGHKS, YYEKEE. The junction carries 8 bases between V and J, which are trimmed by 3 bases and 4 bases respectively. The CDR3 runs 12 residues from the cysteine to the phenylalanine. Of all the DNA, just the CDR3 is kept, 36 bases in frame from base 1. This clonotype originated in a man aged 18 to 30 who received the YFV17D yellow fever vaccine. The chain uses TRBV5-5 and TRBJ2-7; the D gene cannot be named for sure. Sequenced here: CD4+ T cells sorted from PBMCs, sampled around 14 days after the first yellow fever vaccination. The CDR3 here reads CASSSYEYEQYF. The DNA reads as follows: TGTGCCAGCAGCTCTTACGAGTACGAGCAGTACTTC.